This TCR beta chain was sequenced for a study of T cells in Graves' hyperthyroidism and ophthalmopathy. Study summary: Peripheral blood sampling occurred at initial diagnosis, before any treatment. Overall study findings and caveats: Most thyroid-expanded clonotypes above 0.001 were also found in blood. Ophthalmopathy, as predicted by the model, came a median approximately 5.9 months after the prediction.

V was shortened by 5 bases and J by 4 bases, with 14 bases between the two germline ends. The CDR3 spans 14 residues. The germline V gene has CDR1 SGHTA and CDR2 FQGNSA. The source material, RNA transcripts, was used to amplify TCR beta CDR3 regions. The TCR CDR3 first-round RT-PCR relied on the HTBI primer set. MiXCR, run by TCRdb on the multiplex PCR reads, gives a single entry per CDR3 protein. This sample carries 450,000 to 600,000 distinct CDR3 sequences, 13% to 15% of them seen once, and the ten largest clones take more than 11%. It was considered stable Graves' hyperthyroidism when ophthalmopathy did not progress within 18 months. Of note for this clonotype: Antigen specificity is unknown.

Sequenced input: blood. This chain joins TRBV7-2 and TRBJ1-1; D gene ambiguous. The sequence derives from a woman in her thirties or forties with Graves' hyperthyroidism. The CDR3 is CASSPIGRGTEAFF. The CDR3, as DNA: TGTGCCAGCAGCCCAATCGGGCGAGGCACTGAAGCTTTCTTT.